The 20 T cell receptor beta chains listed next were all sequenced from one sample in a study of blood T cell repertoires in COVID-19. Generated by immunoSEQ multiplex PCR, the TCRdb table keeps only in-frame clones and is missing some. The table shows 200,000 or so clones, with approximately 87% occurring only once. Specimen: peripheral blood. These receptors were collected from a woman aged 45-60 years with acute or convalescent COVID-19.

The rearrangement uses TRBV6-5 and TRBJ2-7; perhaps TRBD2 as D (6 bases). The germline V gene has CDR1 MNHEY and CDR2 SVGAGI. CDR3 length: 15 amino acids. V lost 10 bases, J lost 3 bases, and 22 bases lay in between. CDR3 bases: TGTGCCACCACTTGGGAGGAGCGGAACCGCTACGAGCAGTACTTC. This codes for CATTWEERNRYEQYF.

The chain couples TRBV9 to TRBJ2-5; a possible D gene is TRBD2 (6 bases). Trimming removed 4 bases from V and 5 bases from J, with 24 bases in between. The CDR3 consists of 17 residues. CDR1 is SGDLS and CDR2 is YYNGEE in the germline V gene. CDR3 in amino acids: CASSLGGGAGGWETQYF. CDR3 bases: TGTGCCAGCAGCCTCGGGGGTGGAGCGGGCGGATGGGAGACCCAGTACTTC.

The V gene is TRBV19, the J gene TRBJ1-5; D is perhaps TRBD1 (6 bases). Looked up from germline, CDR1 is LNHDA and CDR2 is SQIVND (reference sequence). The length of the CDR3 is 14 residues. V dropped 3 bases and J dropped 5 bases, with 11 bases sitting between them. The CDR3 region has the DNA TGTGCCAGTAGTATCTCCCCAGGGGATCAGCCCCAGCATTTT. Translation gives CASSISPGDQPQHF.

The chain has TRBV18 and TRBJ1-1, with D hard to call. Trimming cost V 4 bases and J 5 bases, with 8 bases left between them. Germline CDR1 is KGHSH and CDR2 is LQKENI. The CDR3 extends over 12 amino acids. The CDR3 loop reads CASSRPGTEAFF. The CDR3 nucleotides read TGTGCCAGCTCACGGCCAGGTACTGAAGCTTTCTTT.

As concerns this clone: In the same sample, other DNA sequences code for this CDR3. This rearrangement joins TRBV30 to TRBJ1-1; D is unclear. The CDR3 has 15 amino acids. V lost 0 bases and J 1 base, leaving 12 bases between the germline ends. In germline, CDR1 is GTSNPN, CDR2 SVGIG (reference sequence). CDR3 loop: CAWSVSGRGNTEAFF. The CDR3 region has the DNA TGTGCCTGGAGTGTAAGTGGACGGGGGAACACTGAAGCTTTCTTT.

The chain employs TRBV24-1 and TRBJ1-2; 7 bases map to TRBD1. Germline V gene lookup returns CDR1 KGHDR and CDR2 SFDVKD. This CDR3 has 14 amino acids. V gave up 5 bases and J gave up 4 bases; unmatched junction bases: 6. CDR3 bases: TGTGCCACCAGTGGAATCGACAGGGCCTATGGCTACACCTTC. Amino acids: CATSGIDRAYGYTF.

This clone was counted only a few times. The V call is TRBV6-2 or TRBV6-3, the J call TRBJ2-5; TRBD2 is a possible D gene (6 bases). V gave up 5 bases and J gave up 4 bases, with 14 bases separating them. The CDR3 runs 14 residues. The germline gives CDR1 MNHEY, CDR2 SVGEGT. The CDR3 nucleotides read TGTGCCAGCAGTGGGACTGTGGAAATAGAGACCCAGTACTTC. Residues: CASSGTVEIETQYF.

The V call is TRBV5-1, the J call TRBJ1-1; maybe TRBD1 (5 bases). This CDR3 contains 14 residues. The V gene's germline CDR1 is SGHRS and CDR2 YFSETQ. The V end was cut by 1 base, the J end by 3 bases, with 10 bases between. The CDR3 DNA sequence: TGCGCCAGCAGCTTGTCAGGGTGGGACACTGAAGCTTTCTTT. Its protein product is CASSLSGWDTEAFF.

The chain uses TRBV30 and TRBJ1-1; 7 bases fit TRBD1. The V segment lost 3 bases and the J segment 0 bases; nucleotides outside the gene matches: 7. CDR3 length equals 15 residues. Germline values: CDR1 GTSNPN, CDR2 SVGIG (reference sequence). CDR3 sequence (DNA): TGTGCCTGGAGCCGGGACAGAGCATTGAACACTGAAGCTTTCTTT. This sequence encodes CAWSRDRALNTEAFF.

V and J are TRBV5-1 and TRBJ1-3, with a possible D match to TRBD1 (6 bases). Between the trimmed V and J ends, which lost 0 bases and 5 bases, there was a span of 18 bases. The CDR3 runs 17 residues. Germline CDR1 and CDR2: SGHRS and YFSETQ. The CDR3 reads CASSLDWDTPSRNTIYF. The CDR3 DNA sequence: TGCGCCAGCAGCTTGGATTGGGACACTCCATCTAGAAACACCATATATTTT. Full variable domain (rest looked up from reference TRBV5-1 and TRBJ1-3): KAGVTQTPRYLIKTRGQQVTLSCSPISGHRSVSWYQQTPGQGLQFLFEYFSETQRNKGNFPGRFSGRQFSNSRSEMNVSTLELGDSALYLCASSLDWDTPSRNTIYFGEGSWLTVV.

J is TRBJ2-3 and V is TRBV18; 12 positions match TRBD1. Germline V gives CDR1 KGHSH, CDR2 LQKENI. This CDR3 is 15 amino acids long. The J segment lost 3 bases and the V segment lost 3 bases, leaving 1 base of the junction unmatched. Here the CDR3 DNA reads TGTGCCAGCTCACCGGGACAGGGGGCAACAGATACGCAGTATTTT. It specifies CASSPGQGATDTQYF.

V and J are TRBV5-1 and TRBJ2-2, with 7 bases matching TRBD1. CDR1 SGHRS and CDR2 YFSETQ come from the germline V gene. V shed 4 bases, J shed 6 bases, and the junction held 9 bases outside the gene matches. This CDR3 has 15 residues. The CDR3, as DNA: TGCGCCAGCAGCCCGGGGACAGCGGAGTCCGGGGAGCTGTTTTTT. Protein sequence: CASSPGTAESGELFF.

The chain recombines TRBV27 with TRBJ2-3; 14 bases map to TRBD2. From germline, CDR1 is MNHEY and CDR2 SMNVEV (reference sequence). The CDR3 is 14 residues long. V was clipped by 10 bases and J by 5 bases; unmatched bases: 5. CDR3 coding DNA: TGTGCCAAGGGACTAGCGGGAGTTAAAGATACGCAGTATTTT. Residues: CAKGLAGVKDTQYF.

The chain links TRBV3-1 (or the pseudogene TRBV3-2) to TRBJ2-7; 8 nucleotides align to TRBD2. The trim removed 2 bases at V and 7 bases at J, leaving 4 bases unmatched. The CDR3 runs 13 residues. Germline V CDR1 and CDR2: LGHDT, YNNKEL (reference sequence). DNA of the CDR3: TGTGCCAGCAGCCAAAAGGCGGGGGGAGAGCAGTACTTC. It translates to CASSQKAGGEQYF.

The V call is TRBV6-2 or TRBV6-3, the J call TRBJ2-1; 8 positions match TRBD2. Germline trimming cut 2 bases from V and 4 bases from J; bases unmatched to any gene: 4. The CDR3 has 15 amino acids. Germline V lookup: CDR1 MNHEY, CDR2 SVGEGT. Here the CDR3 DNA reads TGTGCCAGCAGTTACCGTTCTAGCGGGTACAATGAGCAGTTCTTC. Its protein product is CASSYRSSGYNEQFF.

The chain carries TRBV6-5 and TRBJ2-7; D may be TRBD2 (6 bases). The CDR3 length is 13 residues. V dropped 6 bases and J dropped 6 bases, with 15 bases sitting between them. Germline values: CDR1 MNHEY, CDR2 SVGAGI. CDR3 residues: CASSVGTPTEQYF. The CDR3 nucleotides are TGTGCCAGCAGCGTCGGGACTCCTACCGAGCAGTACTTC.

About this clone itself: The sample has other DNA sequences that encode this CDR3 too. V usage is TRBV6-2 or TRBV6-3 and J usage is TRBJ1-5, with D possibly matching TRBD1 (6 bases). V was trimmed by 5 bases and J by 6 bases, leaving 14 bases between them. Germline V CDR1 and CDR2: MNHEY, SVGEGT. This CDR3 region has 14 residues. The CDR3 sequence is CASSLTGKGQPQHF. The CDR3, as DNA: TGTGCCAGCAGTCTTACAGGGAAAGGTCAGCCCCAGCATTTT.

This sequence joins TRBV5-1 and TRBJ1-1, with TRBD1 matching over 7 bases. V gave up 4 bases and J gave up 1 base; unmatched junction bases: 4. The CDR3 is 14 residues long. CDR1 SGHRS and CDR2 YFSETQ come from the germline V gene. In DNA form, the CDR3 reads TGCGCCAGCAGCCTAGGACAGGCGAACACTGAAGCTTTCTTT. As protein: CASSLGQANTEAFF.

The genes are TRBV11-3 and TRBJ2-3, with 16 positions matching TRBD2. CDR1 and CDR2 (germline): SGHNT, YENEEA. The CDR3 consists of 18 residues. V dropped 4 bases and J dropped 6; count of bases not matched to a gene: 10. CDR3 nucleotides: TGTGCCAGCAGCTCGGGGACTAGCGGGAGGGCCATTTTGGATACGCAGTATTTT. It encodes CASSSGTSGRAILDTQYF.

This clone came up once. The chain has TRBV7-8 and TRBJ2-5; 8 bases agree with TRBD2. Losses at the gene ends were 4 bases for V and 13 bases for J; bases not matched to a gene: 8. The CDR3 is 12 residues long. From germline, CDR1 is SGHVS and CDR2 FQNEAQ. DNA for the CDR3: TGTGCCAGCAGCTCTCCCGGGACTAGTTGGTACTTC. Protein product: CASSSPGTSWYF.